This T cell receptor beta chain came from a study of T cell responses to AZD1222 COVID-19 vaccine. Points from the study as a whole: In all cases, repertoires were sampled only after the peak T cell response. The donors showed a predominance of white British ancestry and of females, with possible underestimation of clonal diversity. Breadth and depth of Spike-specific TCRs rose after two AZD1222 doses.

V dropped 4 bases and J dropped 2 bases, with 12 bases sitting between them. The CDR3 runs 14 residues. A remark on this clone: Its antigen is unidentified.

The repertoire was sequenced with immunoSEQ multiplex PCR; TCRdb's copy has only in-frame clones and lacks some. The table records 150,000 or so clones, 85% to 90% of them present only once. This sample comprised peripheral blood, obtained on day 0 of MenACWY control vaccination. The V call is TRBV23-1, the J call TRBJ2-7; D possibly matches TRBD1 or TRBD2 (5 bases each). TRBV23-1 is an open reading frame whose function is uncertain. This receptor was taken from an adult in good health. CDR3 region: CASSLRRGPYEQYV. Here the CDR3 DNA reads TGCGCCAGCAGTCTTCGCCGGGGACCCTACGAGCAGTACGTC.